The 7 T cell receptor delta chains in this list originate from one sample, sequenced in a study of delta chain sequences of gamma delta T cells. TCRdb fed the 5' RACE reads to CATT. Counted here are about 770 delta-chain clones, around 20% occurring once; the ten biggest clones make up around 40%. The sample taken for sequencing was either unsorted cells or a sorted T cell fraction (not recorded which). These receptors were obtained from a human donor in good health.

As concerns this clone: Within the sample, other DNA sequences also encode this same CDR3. The DNA for the CDR3 is TGTGCCTGTGACACCGTCCTTACTGGGGGATACGCTTCGGGGGTACGTGGAAACACCGATAAACTCATCTTT. The encoded protein is CACDTVLTGGYASGVRGNTDKLIF. The chain has TRDV2 and TRDJ1, with 13 bases that match TRDD3. After removal of 0 bases from V and 0 bases from J, the junction contained 24 bases not matched to a gene. CDR1 and CDR2 (germline): GEAIGNYY, EKD. The CDR3 is made up of 24 amino acids.

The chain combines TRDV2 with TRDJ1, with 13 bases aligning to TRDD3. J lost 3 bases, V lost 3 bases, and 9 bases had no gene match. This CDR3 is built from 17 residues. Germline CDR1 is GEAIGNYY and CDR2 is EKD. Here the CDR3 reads CACDELLGDTHSDKLIF. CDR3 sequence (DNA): TGTGCCTGTGACGAGTTACTGGGGGATACGCATTCCGATAAACTCATCTTT.

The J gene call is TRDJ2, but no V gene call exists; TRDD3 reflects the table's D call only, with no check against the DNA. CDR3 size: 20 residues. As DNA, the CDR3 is TGTGCCTCCCTACGGTCCATACATGGGGGGATACTAGCCTTGACAGCACAACTCTTCTTT. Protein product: CASLRSIHGGILALTAQLFF.

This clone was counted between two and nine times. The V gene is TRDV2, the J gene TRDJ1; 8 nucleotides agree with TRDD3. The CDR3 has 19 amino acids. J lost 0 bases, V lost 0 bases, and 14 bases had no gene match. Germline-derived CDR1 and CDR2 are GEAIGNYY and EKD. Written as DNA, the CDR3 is TGTGCCTGTGACACCGTTAGTGGGGGATCAACTGGGGACACCGATAAACTCATCTTT. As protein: CACDTVSGGSTGDTDKLIF.

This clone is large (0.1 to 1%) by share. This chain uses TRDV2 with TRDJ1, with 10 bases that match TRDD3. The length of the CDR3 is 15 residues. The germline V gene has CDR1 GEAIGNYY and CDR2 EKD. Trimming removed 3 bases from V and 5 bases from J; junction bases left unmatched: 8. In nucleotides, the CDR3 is TGTGCCTGTGACGGCTTGGGGGATACAAAAGATAAACTCATCTTT. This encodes CACDGLGDTKDKLIF.

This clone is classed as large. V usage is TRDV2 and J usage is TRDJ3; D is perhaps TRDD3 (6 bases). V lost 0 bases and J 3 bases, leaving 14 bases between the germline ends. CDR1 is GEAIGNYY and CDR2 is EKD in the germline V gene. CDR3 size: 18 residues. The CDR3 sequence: CACDTVTGSDWDTRQMFF. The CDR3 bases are TGTGCCTGTGACACCGTTACTGGGTCCGACTGGGACACCCGACAGATGTTTTTC.

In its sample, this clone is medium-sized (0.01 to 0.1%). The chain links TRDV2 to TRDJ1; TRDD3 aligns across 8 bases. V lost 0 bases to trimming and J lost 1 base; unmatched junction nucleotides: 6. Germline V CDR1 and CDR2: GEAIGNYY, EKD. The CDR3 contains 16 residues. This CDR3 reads CACDTVTGGVTDKLIF. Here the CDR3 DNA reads TGTGCCTGTGACACCGTTACTGGGGGGGTCACCGATAAACTCATCTTT.